These 25 T cell receptor beta chains were all obtained from the same sample, sequenced in a study of breast tumors, draining lymph nodes, adjacent tissues. TCRdb used MiXCR to reprocess the multiplex PCR reads, holding one entry per CDR3 protein. Of 150,000 to 250,000 distinct CDR3 sequences listed, approximately 33% are singletons. The lymph nodes were axillary draining lymph nodes from breast cancer patients. The source material was axillary lymph node tissue. These TCRs come from a female donor with breast cancer. Some clones in this sample may be carry-over from other donors' samples.

Notes on this clonotype: One base away lies a much larger clone, so this may be a sequencing read error. The J gene is TRBJ1-1, the V gene TRBV7-9; no definite D call. Germline assignment: CDR1 SEHNR and CDR2 FQNEAQ (reference sequence). The CDR3 sequence is 15 residues long. This CDR3 reads CASGLGGLEVVGAFF. The CDR3 DNA reads as TGTGCCAGCGGCTTAGGCGGGCTTGAGGTAGTAGGAGCTTTCTTT.

The chain combines TRBV6-4 with TRBJ1-1, with D uncertain. Trimming cost V 2 bases and J 0 bases, with 7 bases left between them. CDR1 and CDR2 (germline): MRHNA, SNTAGT. The CDR3 is 14 amino acids. For the CDR3, the DNA is TGTGCCAGCAGTGACGCGGAGTTGAACACTGAAGCTTTCTTT. Its protein is CASSDAELNTEAFF.

This clonotype appeared many times. The chain recombines TRBV20-1 with TRBJ2-1, with TRBD2 identical over 8 bases. The germline V gene encodes CDR1 DFQATT and CDR2 SNEGSKA (reference sequence). Trimming removed 3 bases from V and 4 bases from J; junction bases left unmatched: 8. This CDR3 is built from 15 residues. CDR3 sequence (DNA): TGCAGTGCTAGCGGGGGGGGAGTTAGGTACAATGAGCAGTTCTTC. The encoded protein is CSASGGGVRYNEQFF.

As regards this clonotype: This sequence may be a read error, since a much larger clone differs from it by one base. The chain links TRBV6-1 to TRBJ1-5; possible D gene TRBD1, 6 bases. The CDR3 length is 13 residues. The germline V gene has CDR1 MNHNS and CDR2 SASEGT. CDR3: CAGSEEGGQPQHF. CDR3 DNA: TGTGCCGGCAGTGAAGAAGGGGGACAGCCCCAGCATTTT.

This clonotype was detected ten times or more. The V and J genes are TRBV5-1 and TRBJ2-7; TRBD1 matches 8 bases. V gave up 6 bases and J gave up 5 bases; unmatched junction bases: 7. Germline V gene sequence: CDR1 SGHRS, CDR2 YFSETQ. The CDR3 spans 13 residues. The CDR3 is CASTGQGSHEQYF. In nucleotides, the CDR3 is TGCGCCAGCACCGGACAGGGTAGCCACGAGCAGTACTTC.

At least ten counts were recorded for this clonotype. One end of the junction does not line up with germline, which may come from a read error. This sequence joins TRBV12-3 or TRBV12-4 and TRBJ1-4; 7 nucleotides agree with TRBD1. The CDR3 is made up of 13 amino acids. CDR3 bases: TGCGCCAGCAGCCGGGACAGTAATGAAAAACTGTTTTTT. Protein sequence: CASSRDSNEKLFF.

The chain combines TRBV7-3 with TRBJ2-2, with 7 positions matching TRBD1. The J call may be wrong; the DNA end is better matched by TRBJ2-1. In germline, CDR1 is SGHTA, CDR2 FQGTGA. The length of the CDR3 is 17 residues. CDR3 sequence (DNA): TGTGCCAGCAGCCGTTCACGTGACAGGGCTAACACCGGGGAGCAGTTCTTC. Its protein is CASSRSRDRANTGEQFF.

In its sample, this clonotype was seen once. At one end, the junction sequence differs from germline, possibly due to a read error. The chain links TRBV6-5 to TRBJ2-5, with D perhaps matching TRBD2 (6 bases). Germline V gives CDR1 MNHEY, CDR2 SVGAGI. There are 14 residues in the CDR3. CDR3 sequence (DNA): TGTGCCAGCAGCGTAGCGGTCGTCCAAGAGACCCAGCACTTC. As protein: CASSVAVVQETQHF.

This clonotype was counted at least ten times. V usage is TRBV6-6 and J usage is TRBJ1-1; TRBD1 is a possible D gene (5 bases). Germline lookup yields CDR1 MNHNY and CDR2 SVGAGI (reference sequence). CDR3 size: 11 residues. Trimming removed 6 bases at V and 7 bases at J, with 9 bases between. The CDR3 bases are TGTGCCAGCAGCCATCAGGGTGAAGCTTTCTTT. It translates to CASSHQGEAFF.

This chain connects TRBV7-2 to TRBJ2-7; 8 bases line up with TRBD2. CDR1 is SGHTA and CDR2 is FQGNSA in the germline V gene. This CDR3 spans 14 amino acids. The junction had 9 bases not matched to a gene; V was cut back by 5 bases and J by 6 bases. The chain's CDR3 is CASSTTGGAAEQYF. The CDR3 DNA reads as TGTGCCAGCAGCACCACGGGGGGGGCCGCCGAGCAGTACTTC. Together with reference TRBV7-2 and TRBJ2-7, the CDR3 gives the full variable domain: GAGVSQSPSNKVTEKGKDVELRCDPISGHTALYWYRQSLGQGLEFLIYFQGNSAPDKSGLPSDRFSAERTGGSVSTLTIQRTQQEDSAVYLCASSTTGGAAEQYFGPGTRLTVT.

At least ten counts were recorded for this clonotype. A much bigger clone sits one base away, suggesting this may be a read error. The CDR3 carries no conserved terminal phenylalanine or tryptophan, so it likely arises from a read error. The chain employs TRBV7-9 and TRBJ2-5, with 8 bases aligning to TRBD1. The germline V gene has CDR1 SEHNR and CDR2 FQNEAQ (reference sequence). The V and J ends lost 4 bases and 4 bases, in that order; junction bases with no gene match: 5. This CDR3 comprises 14 residues. CDR3 amino acids: CASSSGTGGETQYL. The CDR3 DNA sequence: TGTGCCAGCAGCTCCGGAACAGGGGGAGAGACCCAGTACCTC.

The CDR3 sequence is CASSQTRLANEKLFF. The CDR3 DNA is TGCGCCAGCAGCCAGACTAGACTAGCTAATGAAAAACTGTTTTTT. The rearrangement joins TRBV4-1 to TRBJ1-4, with D hard to call. The CDR3 is made up of 15 amino acids. Trimming took off 3 bases at V and 3 bases at J, with 11 bases between the two ends. The germline V gene encodes CDR1 MGHRA and CDR2 YSYEKL.

This rearrangement joins TRBV5-4 to TRBJ2-7; D is tentatively TRBD1 or TRBD2 (5 bases each). This CDR3 contains 16 residues. Per germline, CDR1 SGHNT and CDR2 YYREEE (reference sequence). Trimming stripped 0 bases from V and 4 bases from J, with 17 bases between. DNA for the CDR3: TGTGCCAGCAGCTTGGCCGGGGCGGTTAGCGTTTACGAGCAGTACTTC. Translated: CASSLAGAVSVYEQYF.

At least ten counts were recorded for this clonotype. The chain combines TRBV24-1 with TRBJ2-2; D is undetermined. V lost 6 bases to trimming and J lost 4 bases, with 5 bases between them. Germline V gives CDR1 KGHDR, CDR2 SFDVKD. The CDR3 contains 12 residues. The CDR3 spells CATSYVTGELFF. CDR3 coding DNA: TGTGCCACCAGTTATGTCACCGGGGAGCTGTTTTTT.

This clonotype was seen many times. This chain links TRBV11-3 with TRBJ2-1; 12 bases fit TRBD2. The CDR3 contains 17 residues. With V trimmed by 0 bases and J by 5 bases, 5 bases remained unmatched. Germline CDR1 and CDR2: SGHNT and YENEEA. In DNA, the CDR3 is TGTGCCAGCAGCTTAGATCAAGGACTAGCGGGGAACAATGAGCAGTTCTTC. Translating it yields CASSLDQGLAGNNEQFF.

For this clonotype: This sequence may be a read error, since a much larger clone differs from it by one base. V gene TRBV10-2 combines with J gene TRBJ2-1, with 10 bases identical to TRBD2. Germline CDR1 is WSHSY and CDR2 is SAAADI. There are 14 residues in the CDR3. CDR3 DNA sequence: TGCGCCAGCAGGACTAGCGGGCCTTACAATGGGCAGTTCTTC. Amino acids: CASRTSGPYNGQFF.

Points on this clonotype: A much more abundant neighbour one base away suggests this may be a read error. The rearrangement uses TRBV6-6 and TRBJ2-1; no definite D call. Germline V gene sequence: CDR1 MNHNY, CDR2 SVGAGI (reference sequence). The CDR3 spans 14 residues. The CDR3 DNA is TGTGCCGGCAGTTACTCTTACACCTACAATGAGCAGTTCTTC. This codes for CAGSYSYTYNEQFF.

This clonotype was observed at least ten times. J is TRBJ2-5 and V is TRBV25-1; D not resolved. Germline CDR1 MGHDK, CDR2 SYGVNS. Trimming took off 2 bases at V and 3 bases at J, with 10 bases between the two ends. CDR3 length: 14 amino acids. For the CDR3, the DNA is TGTGCCAGCAGTGAAAGGTGGAAGGAAGAGACCCAGTACTTC. It codes for CASSERWKEETQYF.

The chain couples TRBV20-1 to TRBJ2-5, with a tentative D call TRBD2 (5 bases). The length of the CDR3 is 12 residues. Germline CDR1 DFQATT, CDR2 SNEGSKA (reference sequence). CDR3 DNA sequence: TGCAGCACAGACGGAGACCCGAGGGCCCAGTACTTC. Translated, it gives CSTDGDPRAQYF.

The chain couples TRBV6-5 to TRBJ2-2; no reliable D call. CDR1 MNHEY and CDR2 SVGAGI come from the germline V gene. Trimming took 5 bases from V and 1 from J, leaving 8 bases between them. The CDR3 covers 14 residues. For the CDR3, the DNA is TGTGCCAGCAGTCGGCAGCAGAACACCGGGGAGCTGTTTTTT. It yields the protein CASSRQQNTGELFF.

This clonotype was counted at least ten times. This chain connects TRBV6-6 to TRBJ2-1; no definite D call. CDR3 size: 15 residues. V dropped 5 bases and J dropped 4 bases, with 15 bases sitting between them. The germline CDR1 and CDR2 sequences are MNHNY and SVGAGI (reference sequence). The CDR3 coding sequence is TGTGCCAGCAGTCCTATCCGCGGCCCTTACAATGAGCAGTTCTTC. It codes for CASSPIRGPYNEQFF.

This clonotype has at least ten counts. This chain joins TRBV12-3 or TRBV12-4 and TRBJ1-2; 7 bases fit TRBD1. Trimming took 1 base from V and 5 from J; bases not matched to a gene: 7. This CDR3 spans 15 amino acids. CDR3 protein: CASSLVGGGPYGYTF. CDR3 coding DNA: TGTGCCAGCAGTTTAGTAGGGGGCGGACCATATGGCTACACCTTC.

This clonotype was counted a few times. The genes are TRBV7-9 and TRBJ2-7; 7 bases are a match to TRBD2. The CDR3 extends over 15 amino acids. From germline, CDR1 is SEHNR and CDR2 FQNEAQ (reference sequence). The V segment lost 5 bases and the J segment 6 bases; nucleotides outside the gene matches: 13. For the CDR3, the DNA is TGTGCCAGCAGCAATCGACACCTCGGGGAGGGCGAGCAGTACTTC. Amino acid sequence: CASSNRHLGEGEQYF.

The chain is built from TRBV20-1 and TRBJ1-6; D gene uncertain. V gave up 3 bases and J gave up 4 bases, with 13 bases separating them. The CDR3 length is 15 residues. Germline V gives CDR1 DFQATT, CDR2 SNEGSKA (reference sequence). Here the CDR3 reads CSASPATAYNSPLHF. The CDR3 region has the DNA TGCAGTGCTAGCCCAGCGACGGCTTATAATTCACCCCTCCACTTT.

Of note for this clonotype: This is likely a read error, given that the CDR3 carries no conserved phenylalanine or tryptophan at its end. The V call is TRBV28, the J call TRBJ2-7; 12 bases agree with TRBD2. Germline trimming cut 3 bases from V and 3 bases from J; bases unmatched to any gene: 0. Per the germline V gene, CDR1 is MDHEN and CDR2 is SYDVKM. The CDR3 spans 14 residues. The CDR3, as DNA: TGTGCCAGCAGTTTGACTAGCGGGAGCTACGAGCAGTACCTC. Translation: CASSLTSGSYEQYL.